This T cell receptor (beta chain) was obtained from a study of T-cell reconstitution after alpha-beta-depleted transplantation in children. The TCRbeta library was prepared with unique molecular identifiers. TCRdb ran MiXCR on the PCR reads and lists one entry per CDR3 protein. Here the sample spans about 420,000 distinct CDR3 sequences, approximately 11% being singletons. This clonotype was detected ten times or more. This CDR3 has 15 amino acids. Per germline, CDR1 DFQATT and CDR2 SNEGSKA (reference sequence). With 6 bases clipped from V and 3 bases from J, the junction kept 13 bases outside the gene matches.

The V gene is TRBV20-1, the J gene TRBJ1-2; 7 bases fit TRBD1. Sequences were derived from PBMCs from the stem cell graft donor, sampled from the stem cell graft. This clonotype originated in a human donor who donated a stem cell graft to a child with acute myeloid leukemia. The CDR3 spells CSAPTEGAPYYGYTF. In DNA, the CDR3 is TGCAGTGCCCCCACGGAGGGGGCTCCCTACTATGGCTACACCTTC.